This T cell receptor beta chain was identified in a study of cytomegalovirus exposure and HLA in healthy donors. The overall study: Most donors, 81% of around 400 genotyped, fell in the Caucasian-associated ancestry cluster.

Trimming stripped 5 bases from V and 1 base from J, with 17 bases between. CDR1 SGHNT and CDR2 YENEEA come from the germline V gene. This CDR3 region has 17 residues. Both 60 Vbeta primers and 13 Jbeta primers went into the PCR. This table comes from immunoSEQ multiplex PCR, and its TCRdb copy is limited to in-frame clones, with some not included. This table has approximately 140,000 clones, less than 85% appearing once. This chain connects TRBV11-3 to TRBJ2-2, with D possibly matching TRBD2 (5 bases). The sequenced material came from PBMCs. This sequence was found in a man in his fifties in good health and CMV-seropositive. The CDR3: CASSPLESAGNTGELFF. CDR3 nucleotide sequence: TGTGCCAGCAGCCCTTTGGAATCCGCGGGGAACACCGGGGAGCTGTTTTTT. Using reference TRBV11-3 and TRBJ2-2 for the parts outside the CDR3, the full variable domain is EAGVVQSPRYKIIEKKQPVAFWCNPISGHNTLYWYLQNLGQGPELLIRYENEEAVDDSQLPKDRFSAERLKGVDSTLKIQPAELGDSAVYLCASSPLESAGNTGELFFGEGSRLTVL.